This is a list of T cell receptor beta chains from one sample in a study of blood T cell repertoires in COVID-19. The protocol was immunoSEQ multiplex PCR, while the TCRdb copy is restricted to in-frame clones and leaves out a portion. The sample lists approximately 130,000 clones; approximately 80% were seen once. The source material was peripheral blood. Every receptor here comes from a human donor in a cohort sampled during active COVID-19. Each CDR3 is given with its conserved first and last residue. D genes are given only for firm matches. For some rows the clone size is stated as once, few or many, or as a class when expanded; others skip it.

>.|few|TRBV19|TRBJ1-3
CAGPGTIRTIYF
TGTGCCGGCCCTGGGACAATACGCACCATATATTTT
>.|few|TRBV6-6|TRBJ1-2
CASTKGVNYGYTF
TGTGCCAGCACCAAGGGGGTAAACTATGGCTACACCTTC
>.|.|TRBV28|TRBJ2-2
CASGTQNTGELFF
TGTGCCAGCGGGACACAGAACACCGGGGAGCTGTTTTTT
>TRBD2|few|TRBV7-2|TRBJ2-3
CASSLGLAGAEDTQYF
TGTGCCAGCAGCTTGGGACTAGCGGGAGCAGAAGATACGCAGTATTTT
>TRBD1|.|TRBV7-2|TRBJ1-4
CASSWGQGENEKLFF
TGTGCCAGCAGCTGGGGACAGGGGGAGAATGAAAAACTGTTTTTT
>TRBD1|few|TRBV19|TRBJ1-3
CASNRGSGNTIYF
TGTGCCAGTAACAGGGGCTCTGGAAACACCATATATTTT
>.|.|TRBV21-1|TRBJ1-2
CASSITSGQTNYGYTF
TGTGCCAGCAGTATTACTTCGGGACAGACTAACTATGGCTACACCTTC
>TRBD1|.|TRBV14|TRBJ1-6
CASSRPSGTVNSPLHF
TGTGCCAGCAGCCGACCTTCAGGGACAGTAAATTCACCCCTCCACTTT
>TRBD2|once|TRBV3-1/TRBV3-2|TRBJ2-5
CASSLSSTSGIGTGETQYF
TGTGCCAGCAGTCTCAGTTCGACTAGCGGGATAGGTACGGGAGAGACCCAGTACTTC
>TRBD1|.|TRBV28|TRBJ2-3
CASRTGQGHSTQYF
TGTGCCAGCAGGACCGGACAGGGACATAGTACGCAGTATTTT
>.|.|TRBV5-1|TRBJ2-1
CASSLGGPNEQFF
TGCGCCAGCAGCTTGGGAGGCCCTAATGAGCAGTTCTTC
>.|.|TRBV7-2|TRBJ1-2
CASSREEGYTF
TGTGCCAGCAGCCGGGAGGAAGGCTACACCTTC
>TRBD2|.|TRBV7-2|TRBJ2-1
CASSPGLAGTTQFF
TGTGCCAGCAGCCCCGGACTAGCGGGGACCACGCAGTTCTTC
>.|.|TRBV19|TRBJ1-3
CASSPILDFSGNTIYF
TGTGCCAGTAGTCCCATTCTAGATTTCTCTGGAAACACCATATATTTT
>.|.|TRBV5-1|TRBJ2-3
CASKGVSTDTQYF
TGCGCCAGCAAAGGGGTATCCACAGATACGCAGTATTTT
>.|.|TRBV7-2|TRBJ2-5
CASSLMRGQETQYF
TGTGCCAGCAGCTTAATGCGGGGACAAGAGACCCAGTACTTC
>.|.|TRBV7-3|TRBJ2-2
CASSFLNTGELFF
TGTGCCAGCAGCTTCCTGAACACCGGGGAGCTGTTTTTT
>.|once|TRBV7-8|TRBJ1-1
CASSSMRRRNTEAFF
TGTGCCAGCAGCTCCATGAGAAGGAGGAACACTGAAGCTTTCTTT
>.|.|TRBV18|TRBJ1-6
CASSQDSNSPLHF
TGTGCCAGCTCCCAGGACAGTAATTCACCCCTCCACTTT
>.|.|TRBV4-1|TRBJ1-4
CASSQVRRREKLFF
TGCGCCAGCAGCCAAGTCCGGCGGCGTGAAAAACTGTTTTTT
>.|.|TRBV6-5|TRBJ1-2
CASSQQGSYGYTF
TGTGCCAGCAGTCAGCAGGGGTCCTATGGCTACACCTTC
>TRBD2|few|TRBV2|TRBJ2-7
CASRRSGETGTYEQYF
TGTGCCAGCAGGAGAAGCGGGGAAACTGGTACCTACGAGCAGTACTTC
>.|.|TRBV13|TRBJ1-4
CASSLGDMGRLDEKLFF
TGTGCCAGCAGCTTAGGCGATATGGGGCGCTTGGATGAAAAACTGTTTTTT
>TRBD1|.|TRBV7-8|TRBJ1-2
CASSQQGSGSYTF
TGTGCCAGCAGCCAACAGGGGAGTGGTAGCTACACCTTC
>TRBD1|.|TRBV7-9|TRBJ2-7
CASSLTGGEQYF
TGTGCCAGCAGCTTAACAGGGGGCGAGCAGTACTTC
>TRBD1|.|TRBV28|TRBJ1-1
CASRGTGYTEAFF
TGTGCCAGCAGAGGGACAGGGTACACTGAAGCTTTCTTT
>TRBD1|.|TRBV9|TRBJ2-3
CASSALGQGVIDTQYF
TGTGCCAGCAGCGCCTTGGGACAGGGGGTTATCGATACGCAGTATTTT
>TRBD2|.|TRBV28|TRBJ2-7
CASSRGLAGGGPGF
TGTGCCAGCAGTCGAGGACTAGCGGGAGGAGGGCCGGGCTTC
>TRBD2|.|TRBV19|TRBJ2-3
CASSSGGAGDTQYF
TGTGCCAGTAGTTCCGGGGGGGCGGGAGATACGCAGTATTTT
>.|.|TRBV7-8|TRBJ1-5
CASSPRWQANQPQHF
TGTGCCAGCAGCCCTCGGTGGCAGGCAAATCAGCCCCAGCATTTT
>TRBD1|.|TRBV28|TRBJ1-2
CASSPTGTRGYTF
TGTGCCAGCAGTCCGACAGGGACGAGGGGCTACACCTTC
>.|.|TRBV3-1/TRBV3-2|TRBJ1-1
CASSHTGKTEAFF
TGTGCCAGCAGCCACACAGGGAAAACTGAAGCTTTCTTT
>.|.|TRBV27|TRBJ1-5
CASSLTGGAQHF
TGTGCCAGCAGCTTAACGGGGGGGGCCCAGCATTTT
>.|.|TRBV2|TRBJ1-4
CASSGENLGGREKLFF
TGTGCCAGCAGTGGGGAGAACCTGGGGGGACGAGAAAAACTGTTTTTT
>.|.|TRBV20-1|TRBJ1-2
CSARDKGGYTF
TGCAGTGCTAGAGATAAGGGGGGCTACACCTTC
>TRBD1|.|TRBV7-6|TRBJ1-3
CASSSLTGSGNTIYF
TGTGCCAGCAGCTCCCTGACAGGGTCTGGAAACACCATATATTTT
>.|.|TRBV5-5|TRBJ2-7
CASSMGPSSEQYF
TGTGCCAGCAGCATGGGACCTAGCAGCGAGCAGTACTTC
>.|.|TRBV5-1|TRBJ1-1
CASRMRDMNTEAFF
TGCGCCAGCAGGATGCGAGACATGAACACTGAAGCTTTCTTT
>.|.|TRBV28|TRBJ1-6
CASSFNPSNNSPLHF
TGTGCCAGCAGTTTTAACCCGAGCAATAATTCACCCCTCCACTTT
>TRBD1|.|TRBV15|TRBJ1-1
CATSRAPDRGLVGMNTEAFF
TGTGCCACCAGCAGAGCCCCAGACAGGGGGCTAGTCGGGATGAACACTGAAGCTTTCTTT
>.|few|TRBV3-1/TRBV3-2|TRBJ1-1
CASSQRPGSNTEAFF
TGTGCCAGCAGCCAACGTCCGGGGTCGAACACTGAAGCTTTCTTT
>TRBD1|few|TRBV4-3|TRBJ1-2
CASSQEGQGGYYGYTF
TGCGCCAGCAGCCAAGAGGGACAGGGTGGGTACTATGGCTACACCTTC
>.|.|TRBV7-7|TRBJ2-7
CASSPSTSSYEQYF
TGTGCCAGCAGCCCCTCGACTAGCTCCTACGAGCAGTACTTC
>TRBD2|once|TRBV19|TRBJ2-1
CASSSGGVSYNEQFF
TGTGCCAGTAGCTCCGGGGGGGTATCCTACAATGAGCAGTTCTTC
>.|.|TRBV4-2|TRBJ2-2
CASSPLGQTNTGELFF
TGTGCCAGCAGCCCCCTCGGACAGACGAACACCGGGGAGCTGTTTTTT
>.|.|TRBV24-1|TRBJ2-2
CATTDRNTGELFF
TGTGCCACCACTGACAGGAACACCGGGGAGCTGTTTTTT